This T cell receptor (beta chain) stems from a study of T cell repertoires in cytomegalovirus infection. Study as a whole: Selected CMV epitopes included recently identified HLA-C-restricted ones as well as well-studied HLA-B-restricted ones. Signatures in public TCR beta sequences pointed to both CMV infection and matching HLA type. Study outcomes and limitations: Clonotype analysis showed dominance of the ex vivo response by HLA-C-restricted CMV-specific TCR beta clonotypes.

Worth noting for this clonotype: Antigen: not known.

The CDR3 spans 12 residues. Germline lookup yields CDR1 GTSNPN and CDR2 SVGIG (reference sequence). V gave up 4 bases and J gave up 5 bases, with 9 bases separating them. Using its own MiXCR run on the reads, TCRdb lists one record per CDR3 protein. The sample records 680,000 or so distinct CDR3 sequences, about 30% being singletons. This TCR came from a human donor in good health (CMV status not recorded). Some clones in this sample may be carry-over from other donors' samples. The sample in question was cultured PBMCs, obtained from culture after CMV antigen stimulation. V and J are TRBV30 and TRBJ2-1, with D unresolved. Written as DNA, the CDR3 is TGTGCCTGGAAGAGATCGGACAATGAGCAGTTCTTC. Its protein product is CAWKRSDNEQFF. The complete variable domain, with remaining parts taken from reference TRBV30 and TRBJ2-1, reads SQTIHQWPATLVQPVGSPLSLECTVEGTSNPNLYWYRQAAGRGLQLLFYSVGIGQISSEVPQNLSASRPQDRQFILSSKKLLLSDSGFYLCAWKRSDNEQFFGPGTRLTVL.